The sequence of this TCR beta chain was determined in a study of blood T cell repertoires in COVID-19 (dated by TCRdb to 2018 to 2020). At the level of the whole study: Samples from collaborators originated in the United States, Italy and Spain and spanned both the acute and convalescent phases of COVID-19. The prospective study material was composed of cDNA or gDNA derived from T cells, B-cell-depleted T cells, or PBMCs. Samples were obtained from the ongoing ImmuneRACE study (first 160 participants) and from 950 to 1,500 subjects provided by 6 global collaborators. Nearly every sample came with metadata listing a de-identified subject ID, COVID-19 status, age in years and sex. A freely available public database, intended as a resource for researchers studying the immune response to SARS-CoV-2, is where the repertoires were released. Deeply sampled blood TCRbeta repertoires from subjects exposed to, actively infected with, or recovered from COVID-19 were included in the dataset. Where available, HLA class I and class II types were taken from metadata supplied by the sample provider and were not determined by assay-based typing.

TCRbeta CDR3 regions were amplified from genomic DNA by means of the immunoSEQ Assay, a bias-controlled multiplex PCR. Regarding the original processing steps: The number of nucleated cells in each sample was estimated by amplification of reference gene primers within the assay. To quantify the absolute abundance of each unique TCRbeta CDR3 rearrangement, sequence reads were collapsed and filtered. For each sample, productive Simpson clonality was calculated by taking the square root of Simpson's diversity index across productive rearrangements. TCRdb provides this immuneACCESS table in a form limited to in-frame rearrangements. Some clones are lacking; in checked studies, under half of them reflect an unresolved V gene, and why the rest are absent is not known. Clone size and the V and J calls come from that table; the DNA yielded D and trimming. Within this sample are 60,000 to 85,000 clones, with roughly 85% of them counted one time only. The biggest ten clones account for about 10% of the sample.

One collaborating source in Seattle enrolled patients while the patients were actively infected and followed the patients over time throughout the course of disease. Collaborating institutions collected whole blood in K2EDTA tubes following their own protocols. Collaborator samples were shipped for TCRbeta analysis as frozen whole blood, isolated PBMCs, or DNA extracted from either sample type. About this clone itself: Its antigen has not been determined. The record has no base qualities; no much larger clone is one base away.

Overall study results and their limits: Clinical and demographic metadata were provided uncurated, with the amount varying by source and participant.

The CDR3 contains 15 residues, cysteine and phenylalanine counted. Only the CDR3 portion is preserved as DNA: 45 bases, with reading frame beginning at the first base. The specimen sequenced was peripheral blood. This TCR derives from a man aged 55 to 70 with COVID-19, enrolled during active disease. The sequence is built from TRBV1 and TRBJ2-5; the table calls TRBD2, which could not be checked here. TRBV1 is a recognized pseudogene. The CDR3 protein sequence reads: CTSSPGENRGETQYF. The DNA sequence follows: TGCACCAGCAGTCCGGGAGAAAATCGGGGAGAGACCCAGTACTTC.